Presented here are 5 T cell receptor beta chains from one specimen sequenced in a study of blood T cell repertoires in COVID-19. Sequenced by immunoSEQ multiplex PCR; TCRdb stores in-frame clones only, minus some. The profile shows about 300,000 clones, about 88% of them singletons. The sample consisted of peripheral blood. These receptors originate from a man between 65 and 85 years old with acute or convalescent COVID-19.

The V call is TRBV7-3, the J call TRBJ2-3; TRBD2 matches 7 bases. The junction had 9 bases not matched to a gene; V was cut back by 5 bases and J by 4 bases. Per the germline V gene, CDR1 is SGHTA and CDR2 is FQGTGA. CDR3 size: 15 residues. CDR3 loop: CASSRLSGAADTQYF. CDR3 sequence (DNA): TGTGCCAGCAGCCGCCTCAGCGGGGCGGCAGATACGCAGTATTTT.

The chain has TRBV28 and TRBJ1-5, with a possible D match to TRBD1 (5 bases). Germline CDR1 MDHEN, CDR2 SYDVKM. V was shortened by 2 bases and J by 2 bases, with 10 bases between the two germline ends. This CDR3 comprises 15 residues. CDR3 nucleotide sequence: TGTGCCAGCAGTTTAGGCGGGGGTGGCAATCAGCCCCAGCATTTT. As protein: CASSLGGGGNQPQHF.

The chain is built from TRBV5-1 and TRBJ1-4; 9 bases are shared with TRBD1. V was clipped by 0 bases and J by 1 base; unmatched bases: 1. The CDR3 loop spans 16 amino acids. CDR1 is SGHRS, CDR2 YFSETQ, per germline. In DNA form, the CDR3 reads TGCGCCAGCAGCTTGGGACAGGGGGGAACTAATGAAAAACTGTTTTTT. This gives the protein CASSLGQGGTNEKLFF.

CDR3 in DNA: TGTGCCAGCAGCCAGAGTCAGGGGGCGCGGAATGAGCAGTTCTTC. As protein: CASSQSQGARNEQFF. The chain has TRBV5-4 and TRBJ2-1, with 8 bases matching TRBD1. Per the germline V gene, CDR1 is SGHNT and CDR2 is YYREEE (reference sequence). The ends lost 4 bases at V and 7 bases at J; junction bases unmatched: 10. The CDR3 has 15 residues.

The chain links TRBV7-2 to TRBJ2-7, with D possibly TRBD1 on 6 matching bases. Germline-derived CDR1 and CDR2 are SGHTA and FQGNSA. Between the trimmed V and J ends, which lost 0 bases and 2 bases, there was a span of 8 bases. This CDR3 is 14 amino acids long. The CDR3 DNA reads as TGTGCCAGCAGCTTAGCGGGGGCCCCCTACGAGCAGTACTTC. It codes for CASSLAGAPYEQYF.